These 14 T cell receptor beta chains share one sample of origin, sequenced in a study of radiation and T cells in renal cell carcinoma. Sample time point: baseline pretreatment blood. Specified treatment: 15 Gy SBRT to primary tumor, nephrectomy 4 weeks later. Assay used: immunoSEQ multiplex PCR; TCRdb lists only in-frame clones, some missing. There are over 120,000 clones in the sample; approximately 90% occur only once, and approximately 12% lies in the top ten. The sequencing used blood, collected from a patient whose treatment included radiotherapy and nephrectomy. The receptors come from a woman in her fifties or sixties with renal cell carcinoma.

This chain links TRBV9 with TRBJ2-1, with 10 nucleotides matching TRBD2. Germline V gene sequence: CDR1 SGDLS, CDR2 YYNGEE. This CDR3 spans 15 amino acids. V lost 0 bases and J lost 10; bases outside the gene matches: 7. The CDR3 DNA is TGTGCCAGCAGCGTAGGAGCGGGGGGGCTACTGGAGCAGTTCTTC. It is translated as CASSVGAGGLLEQFF.

This clone was detected only a few times. The rearrangement links TRBV7-2 to TRBJ1-5, with TRBD1 matching over 9 bases. The CDR3 loop spans 18 amino acids. The germline V gene has CDR1 SGHTA and CDR2 FQGNSA. Losses at the gene ends were 0 bases for V and 6 bases for J; bases not matched to a gene: 12. The CDR3 nucleotides read TGTGCCAGCAGCTTAGCGCCGGGTTACAGGGGGCGGCCTCAGCCCCAGCATTTT. It specifies CASSLAPGYRGRPQPQHF.

This clone was counted a single time. The J gene is TRBJ1-4, the V gene TRBV9; D may be TRBD1 (5 bases). V lost 2 bases to trimming and J lost 8 bases, with 13 bases between them. Germline V gene lookup returns CDR1 SGDLS and CDR2 YYNGEE. The CDR3 loop spans 14 amino acids. CDR3 bases: TGTGCCAGCAGCGTCCGGGGGGTTGGGGAAAAACTGTTTTTT. Translation gives CASSVRGVGEKLFF.

The chain has TRBV15 and TRBJ2-3; TRBD2 matches 11 bases. This CDR3 is built from 18 residues. V shed 3 bases and J 5 bases; nucleotides not matched to a gene: 13. Germline CDR1 LNHNV, CDR2 YYDKDF (reference sequence). Here the CDR3 DNA reads TGTGCCACCAGCAGTGAACTAGCGGGGGCCCCGGGCGGAGATACGCAGTATTTT. It codes for CATSSELAGAPGGDTQYF.

The chain uses TRBV5-4 and TRBJ2-3; 10 bases match TRBD2. This CDR3 is built from 15 residues. The germline gives CDR1 SGHNT, CDR2 YYREEE (reference sequence). The V and J ends lost 3 bases and 3 bases, in that order; junction bases with no gene match: 4. CDR3 in DNA: TGTGCCAGCAGCTCCCTAGCGGGGGCGACAGATACGCAGTATTTT. Translated: CASSSLAGATDTQYF.

The sample holds one count of this clone. The chain joins TRBV7-9 to TRBJ2-5; D call uncertain. This CDR3 spans 16 amino acids. Germline CDR1 and CDR2: SEHNR and FQNEAQ (reference sequence). V lost 2 bases and J 4 bases, leaving 17 bases between the germline ends. The CDR3 region has the DNA TGTGCCAGCAGCTTAACGGCCCAGGTTGATGGAGAGACCCAGTACTTC. It specifies CASSLTAQVDGETQYF.

This clone was recorded once. The gene calls are TRBV15 and TRBJ2-1; weak D call: TRBD2 (5 bases). V lost 5 bases and J lost 4, with 12 bases in between. CDR3 length: 14 residues. Germline-derived CDR1 and CDR2 are LNHNV and YYDKDF (reference sequence). The CDR3 protein is CATSEWESYNEQFF. The DNA for the CDR3 is TGTGCCACCAGCGAGTGGGAGAGTTACAATGAGCAGTTCTTC.

The chain links TRBV6-1 to TRBJ2-7; weak D call: TRBD1 (6 bases). The germline V gene encodes CDR1 MNHNS and CDR2 SASEGT. Trimming pared 5 bases from V and 0 bases from J, leaving 8 bases between. This CDR3 is 13 amino acids long. CDR3 residues: CASSPGHSYEQYF. Written as DNA, the CDR3 is TGTGCCAGCAGTCCGGGACACTCCTACGAGCAGTACTTC.

This rearrangement joins TRBV19 to TRBJ2-7; D possibly uses TRBD1 or TRBD2 (5 bases each). CDR1 and CDR2 from the germline V gene are LNHDA and SQIVND (reference sequence). The V gene lost 6 bases and the J gene lost 0 bases, with 15 bases spanning the gap. The CDR3 length is 15 residues. Here the CDR3 DNA reads TGTGCCAGTAGAACCGGGACGGTCGGCTCCTACGAGCAGTACTTC. Translating gives CASRTGTVGSYEQYF.

This clone was recorded only once. This chain connects TRBV13 to TRBJ2-2; 10 bases are a match to TRBD2. The germline CDR1 and CDR2 sequences are PRHDT and FYEKMQ (reference sequence). V shed 6 bases, J shed 7 bases, and the junction held 5 bases outside the gene matches. This CDR3 region has 14 residues. CDR3 sequence: CASRSGTSVGELFF. Written as DNA, the CDR3 is TGTGCCAGCAGAAGCGGGACTAGCGTCGGGGAGCTGTTTTTT.

The chain couples TRBV7-9 to TRBJ2-7; possibly TRBD1 for D (6 bases). CDR1 and CDR2 (germline): SEHNR, FQNEAQ (reference sequence). V lost 2 bases to trimming and J lost 3 bases, with 8 bases between them. The CDR3 is made up of 13 amino acids. CDR3: CASSLNRDYEQYF. DNA for the CDR3: TGTGCCAGCAGCTTAAACAGGGACTACGAGCAGTACTTC.

This clone has ten or more counts. The rearrangement links TRBV6-5 to TRBJ1-1; TRBD1 agrees at 8 bases. Germline CDR1 is MNHEY and CDR2 is SVGAGI. Trimming at V came to 9 bases and at J to 5 bases, leaving 8 bases not matched to a gene. The CDR3 is made up of 13 amino acids. DNA for the CDR3: TGTGCCAGTCAACAGGGGGTTACGACTGAAGCTTTCTTT. It translates to CASQQGVTTEAFF.

The chain carries TRBV4-1 and TRBJ2-1, with 13 bases matching TRBD2. From germline, CDR1 is MGHRA and CDR2 YSYEKL. The V segment lost 5 bases and the J segment 7 bases; nucleotides outside the gene matches: 8. The CDR3 spans 16 residues. The CDR3 DNA sequence: TGCGCCAGCAGCGTGCGACTAGCGGGGGGAAGGAATGAGCAGTTCTTC. Residues: CASSVRLAGGRNEQFF.

The V gene is TRBV4-1, the J gene TRBJ2-3, with D perhaps TRBD2 (5 bases). V shed 4 bases and J shed 0 bases, with 11 bases lying between them. CDR3 length: 15 residues. Germline V lookup: CDR1 MGHRA, CDR2 YSYEKL. The CDR3 here is CASSPRTGSTDTQYF. CDR3 DNA sequence: TGCGCCAGCAGCCCAAGGACTGGCAGCACAGATACGCAGTATTTT.